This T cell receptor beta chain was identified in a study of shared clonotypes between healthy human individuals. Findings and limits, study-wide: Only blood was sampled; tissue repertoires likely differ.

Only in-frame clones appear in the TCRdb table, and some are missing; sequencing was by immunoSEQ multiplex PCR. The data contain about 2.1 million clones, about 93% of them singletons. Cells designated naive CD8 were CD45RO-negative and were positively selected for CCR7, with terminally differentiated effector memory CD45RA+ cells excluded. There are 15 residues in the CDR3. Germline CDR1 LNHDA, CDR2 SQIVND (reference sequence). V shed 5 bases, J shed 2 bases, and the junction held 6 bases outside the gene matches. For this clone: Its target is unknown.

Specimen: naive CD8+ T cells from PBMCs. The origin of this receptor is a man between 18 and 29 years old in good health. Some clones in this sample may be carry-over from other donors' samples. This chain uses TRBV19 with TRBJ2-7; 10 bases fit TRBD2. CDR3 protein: CASSLTSGVTYEQYF. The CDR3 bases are TGTGCCAGTAGTCTCACTAGCGGGGTAACCTACGAGCAGTACTTC.